Below are 18 T cell receptor beta chains sequenced from a single sample in a study of blood T cell repertoires in COVID-19. Produced via immunoSEQ multiplex PCR; TCRdb's table is partial and in-frame only. The sample has 50,000 to 75,000 clones; over 60% are singletons. Sequenced material: peripheral blood. Receptors originate from a human donor in a cohort sampled during active COVID-19.

This clone appeared many times. This chain joins TRBV7-9 and TRBJ1-2; D not certain. Germline values: CDR1 SEHNR, CDR2 FQNEAQ (reference sequence). The CDR3 loop spans 15 amino acids. V was trimmed by 5 bases and J by 1 base, leaving 14 bases between them. Here the CDR3 DNA reads TGTGCCAGCAGCCCTAGCGCCAGCTTTAACTATGGCTACACCTTC. Translated, it gives CASSPSASFNYGYTF. The whole variable domain, filled in from reference TRBV7-9 and TRBJ1-2, reads DTGVSQNPRHKITKRGQNVTFRCDPISEHNRLYWYRQTLGQGPEFLTYFQNEAQLEKSRLLSDRFSAERPKGSFSTLEIQRTEQGDSAMYLCASSPSASFNYGYTFGSGTRLTVV.

This clone was seen at least ten times. The chain has TRBV3-1 (or the pseudogene TRBV3-2) and TRBJ2-7; no clear D gene. CDR1 is LGHDT and CDR2 is YNNKEL in the germline V gene (reference sequence). CDR3 length equals 13 residues. The germline V and J ends were trimmed by 1 base and 0 bases, with 4 bases remaining between them. In DNA form, the CDR3 reads TGTGCCAGCAGCCAAGTTAGCTCCTACGAGCAGTACTTC. This codes for CASSQVSSYEQYF.

The chain links TRBV27 to TRBJ2-7; 8 bases map to TRBD1. Losses at the gene ends were 0 bases for V and 2 bases for J; bases not matched to a gene: 9. CDR3 size: 17 residues. Looked up from germline, CDR1 is MNHEY and CDR2 is SMNVEV (reference sequence). The CDR3 loop reads CASSLSSPRQGPYEQYF. DNA for the CDR3: TGTGCCAGCAGTTTATCCTCGCCCCGACAGGGGCCCTACGAGCAGTACTTC.

This sequence joins TRBV6-2 or TRBV6-3 and TRBJ1-3, with D unclear. Germline V gene lookup returns CDR1 MNHEY and CDR2 SVGEGT. V shed 0 bases and J shed 3 bases, with 3 bases lying between them. The length of the CDR3 is 13 residues. CDR3 coding DNA: TGTGCCAGCAGTTACTCGAGTGGAAACACCATATATTTT. It codes for CASSYSSGNTIYF.

The chain's CDR3 is CASSSQGASGNTIYF. In nucleotides, the CDR3 is TGTGCCAGCAGCTCGCAGGGGGCTTCTGGAAACACCATATATTTT. V and J are TRBV13 and TRBJ1-3; 8 nucleotides line up with TRBD1. The CDR3 has 15 residues. Germline-derived CDR1 and CDR2 are PRHDT and FYEKMQ (reference sequence). V lost 4 bases to trimming and J lost 1 base; unmatched junction nucleotides: 3.

This clone was detected once. The chain employs TRBV5-4 and TRBJ2-2; TRBD2 agrees at 7 bases. V lost 3 bases, J lost 3 bases, and 8 bases stayed unmatched. Germline lookup yields CDR1 SGHNT and CDR2 YYREEE (reference sequence). The CDR3 is made up of 16 amino acids. The DNA for the CDR3 is TGTGCCAGCAGCTGGGGACTATCTGGAGACACCGGGGAGCTGTTTTTT. Translating gives CASSWGLSGDTGELFF.

This clone turned up a few times. V and J are TRBV30 and TRBJ1-6; tentatively, D is TRBD1 (5 bases). This CDR3 is 13 amino acids long. Germline V gives CDR1 GTSNPN, CDR2 SVGIG (reference sequence). The V gene lost 3 bases and the J gene lost 6 bases, with 9 bases spanning the gap. CDR3 DNA sequence: TGTGCCTGGAGGTCCGGGGGTAATTCACCCCTCCACTTT. It yields the protein CAWRSGGNSPLHF.

V usage is TRBV18 and J usage is TRBJ2-7; the D gene is possibly TRBD1 (5 bases). V was trimmed by 3 bases and J by 7 bases, leaving 10 bases between them. Per the germline V gene, CDR1 is KGHSH and CDR2 is LQKENI. The length of the CDR3 is 12 residues. The CDR3 sequence is CASSPYDREQYF. CDR3 in DNA: TGTGCCAGCTCACCGTACGACAGAGAGCAGTACTTC. Full variable domain (rest looked up from reference TRBV18 and TRBJ2-7): NAGVMQNPRHLVRRRGQEARLRCSPMKGHSHVYWYRQLPEEGLKFMVYLQKENIIDESGMPKERFSAEFPKEGPSILRIQQVVRGDSAAYFCASSPYDREQYFGPGTRLTVT.

The chain joins TRBV7-3 to TRBJ1-5, with 8 nucleotides matching TRBD1. This CDR3 spans 13 amino acids. Germline CDR1 reads SGHTA; CDR2 reads FQGTGA. J lost 5 bases, V lost 5 bases, and 2 bases had no gene match. The CDR3 is CASSLDRDQPQHF. CDR3 coding DNA: TGTGCCAGCAGCCTGGACAGGGATCAGCCCCAGCATTTT. Supplemented by reference TRBV7-3 and TRBJ1-5, the full variable domain reads GAGVSQTPSNKVTEKGKYVELRCDPISGHTALYWYRQSLGQGPEFLIYFQGTGAADDSGLPNDRFFAVRPEGSVSTLKIQRTERGDSAVYLCASSLDRDQPQHFGDGTRLSIL.

CDR3 DNA: TGCGCCAGCAGCGGTAGCGGGGTGGAGACCCAGTACTTC. It translates to CASSGSGVETQYF. The rearrangement links TRBV5-1 to TRBJ2-5; TRBD2 agrees at 8 bases. J was trimmed by 5 bases and V by 4 bases; bases with no gene match: 4. CDR1 and CDR2 from the germline V gene are SGHRS and YFSETQ. CDR3 size: 13 residues.

The sample holds one count of this clone. The chain combines TRBV28 with TRBJ2-2; D might be TRBD1 (5 bases). CDR1 MDHEN and CDR2 SYDVKM come from the germline V gene. This CDR3 region has 14 residues. Trimming shortened V by 5 bases and J by 3 bases, and 10 bases separated the two germline ends. The CDR3 nucleotides read TGTGCCAGCAGTCTCAGGGTCGACACCGGGGAGCTGTTTTTT. This sequence encodes CASSLRVDTGELFF.

Only a few counts were recorded for this clone. The chain employs TRBV4-2 and TRBJ2-7, with 9 bases that match TRBD2. In germline, CDR1 is LGHNA, CDR2 YNFKEQ. Germline trimming cut 0 bases from V and 6 bases from J; bases unmatched to any gene: 3. This CDR3 is 14 amino acids long. CDR3 DNA: TGTGCCAGCAGCCAAGATAGCGGGGGAGGCGAGCAGTACTTC. Translation: CASSQDSGGGEQYF.

This chain links TRBV7-3 with TRBJ2-3; D may be TRBD2 (6 bases). The germline V gene has CDR1 SGHTA and CDR2 FQGTGA. The CDR3 is 15 amino acids. V was clipped by 1 base and J by 0 bases, with 8 bases between them. The CDR3 DNA is TGTGCCAGCAGCTTAATACTAGCTAGCACAGATACGCAGTATTTT. Amino acids: CASSLILASTDTQYF.

The chain links TRBV3-1 (or the pseudogene TRBV3-2) to TRBJ1-6; D is unresolved. Per germline, CDR1 LGHDT and CDR2 YNNKEL (reference sequence). V lost 4 bases, J lost 7 bases, and 14 bases lay in between. This CDR3 is 15 amino acids long. CDR3 nucleotides: TGTGCCAGCAGCCCCCGGGGAGGCACAAATTCACCCCTCCACTTT. Residues: CASSPRGGTNSPLHF.

The chain uses TRBV7-2 and TRBJ2-2; 8 nucleotides agree with TRBD2. The CDR3 loop spans 16 amino acids. Germline lookup yields CDR1 SGHTA and CDR2 FQGNSA. The V and J ends lost 2 bases and 8 bases, in that order; junction bases with no gene match: 10. This CDR3 reads CASSLQAGATPGELFF. CDR3 bases: TGTGCCAGCAGCTTACAAGCGGGGGCGACTCCGGGGGAGCTGTTTTTT.

Ten or more counts support this clone. The rearrangement joins TRBV7-2 to TRBJ2-3, with D perhaps matching TRBD2 (5 bases). Trimming cost V 6 bases and J 3 bases, with 19 bases left between them. Germline V gives CDR1 SGHTA, CDR2 FQGNSA. The CDR3 runs to 16 residues. The CDR3 DNA follows: TGTGCCAGCAGGCTGAAGCATGGAGGCAGGACAGATACGCAGTATTTT. Protein sequence: CASRLKHGGRTDTQYF.

The chain joins TRBV24-1 to TRBJ1-4; 8 nucleotides match TRBD1. Germline CDR1 is KGHDR and CDR2 is SFDVKD. The J segment lost 13 bases and the V segment lost 5 bases, leaving 20 bases of the junction unmatched. The CDR3 has 17 amino acids. CDR3 sequence reads: CATSAHFTGTGAVRLFF. CDR3 sequence (DNA): TGTGCCACCAGTGCTCATTTTACCGGGACAGGAGCGGTAAGACTGTTTTTT.

This clone was recorded once. The V and J genes are TRBV5-6 and TRBJ2-2; D possibly corresponds to TRBD1 (6 bases). CDR1 is SGHDT and CDR2 is YYEEEE in the germline V gene. CDR3 length: 13 residues. V was pared by 2 bases and J by 7 bases, with 9 bases between. The CDR3 DNA sequence: TGTGCCAGCAGCTTTGGGGGCTTCGGGGAGCTGTTTTTT. It encodes CASSFGGFGELFF.